These T cell receptor beta chains were read from a single sample in a study of vaccination effects on CD4 cells after COVID-19. Sequencing was performed with immunoSEQ multiplex PCR; in TCRdb, only in-frame clones are kept and a portion is missing. Of tens of thousands of clones listed, around 67% are singletons. The antigens of these receptors remain unknown. The input for sequencing was CD4+ T cells from PBMCs cultured without peptide, taken before COVID-19 vaccination. The receptors stem from a human donor who received a COVID-19 vaccine. Both conserved end residues are part of each CDR3. A D gene is named only where the DNA matches it firmly. Clone size is given for some rows only: seen once, a few or many times, or a class if the clone is expanded.

CDR3 protein: CAISTGGSYNEQFF
CDR3 DNA: TGTGCCATCTCGACAGGGGGCTCCTACAATGAGCAGTTCTTC
clone size: .
D gene: TRBD1
V gene: TRBV10-3
J gene: TRBJ2-1

CDR3 protein: CASSRTSGRNNEQFF
CDR3 DNA: TGTGCCAGCAGCCGCACTAGCGGGAGGAACAATGAGCAGTTCTTC
clone size: .
D gene: TRBD2
V gene: TRBV28
J gene: TRBJ2-1

CDR3 protein: CASSFPPGRAARETQYF
CDR3 DNA: TGTGCCAGCAGCTTCCCCCCGGGCAGGGCGGCCCGGGAGACCCAGTACTTC
clone size: .
D gene: .
V gene: TRBV5-8
J gene: TRBJ2-5

CDR3 protein: CSVRGQTGFSYNEQFF
CDR3 DNA: TGCAGCGTTAGGGGCCAAACGGGGTTCTCCTACAATGAGCAGTTCTTC
clone size: .
D gene: .
V gene: TRBV29-1
J gene: TRBJ2-1

CDR3 protein: CASREASYGYTF
CDR3 DNA: TGTGCCAGCAGGGAGGCCAGCTATGGCTACACCTTC
clone size: once
D gene: .
V gene: TRBV6-5
J gene: TRBJ1-2

CDR3 protein: CASSLRSSSVTDTQYF
CDR3 DNA: TGCGCCAGCAGCTTACGTTCTAGTTCTGTTACAGATACGCAGTATTTT
clone size: .
D gene: .
V gene: TRBV5-1
J gene: TRBJ2-3

CDR3 protein: CASSIAGASTDTQYF
CDR3 DNA: TGTGCCAGTAGTATAGCTGGGGCCAGCACAGATACGCAGTATTTT
clone size: .
D gene: .
V gene: TRBV19
J gene: TRBJ2-3

CDR3 protein: CSATGGWKQFF
CDR3 DNA: TGCAGTGCTACCGGGGGGTGGAAGCAGTTCTTC
clone size: .
D gene: TRBD2
V gene: TRBV20-1
J gene: TRBJ2-1

CDR3 protein: CASSLGQGSDTQYF
CDR3 DNA: TGCGCCAGCAGCCTCGGACAGGGATCTGATACGCAGTATTTT
clone size: .
D gene: TRBD1
V gene: TRBV4-1
J gene: TRBJ2-3

CDR3 protein: CASSPRTSGESYNEQFF
CDR3 DNA: TGTGCCAGCAGCCCTCGGACTAGCGGGGAATCCTACAATGAGCAGTTCTTC
clone size: few
D gene: TRBD2
V gene: TRBV7-6
J gene: TRBJ2-1

CDR3 protein: CASSLRTGKDEQYF
CDR3 DNA: TGTGCCAGCAGCCTTAGGACAGGGAAGGACGAGCAGTACTTC
clone size: .
D gene: TRBD1
V gene: TRBV2
J gene: TRBJ2-7

CDR3 protein: CASSYDFFYGYTF
CDR3 DNA: TGTGCCAGCAGTTACGACTTCTTCTATGGCTACACCTTC
clone size: .
D gene: .
V gene: TRBV6-5
J gene: TRBJ1-2

CDR3 protein: CSVGDRDTQYF
CDR3 DNA: TGCAGCGTTGGGGACAGGGATACGCAGTATTTT
clone size: .
D gene: TRBD1
V gene: TRBV29-1
J gene: TRBJ2-3

CDR3 protein: CASSLVQGINGELFF
CDR3 DNA: TGCGCCAGCAGCTTGGTACAGGGGATCAACGGGGAGCTGTTTTTT
clone size: few
D gene: TRBD1
V gene: TRBV5-1
J gene: TRBJ2-2

CDR3 protein: CASSPGQGTDTQYF
CDR3 DNA: TGTGCCAGCTCACCGGGACAGGGTACAGATACGCAGTATTTT
clone size: .
D gene: TRBD1
V gene: TRBV18
J gene: TRBJ2-3

CDR3 protein: CATQTRIYGYTF
CDR3 DNA: TGTGCCACCCAAACTCGGATTTATGGCTACACCTTC
clone size: .
D gene: .
V gene: TRBV24-1
J gene: TRBJ1-2

CDR3 protein: CASSRGQIGNTIYF
CDR3 DNA: TGTGCCAGCAGTAGAGGACAGATTGGAAACACCATATATTTT
clone size: few
D gene: .
V gene: TRBV6-6
J gene: TRBJ1-3

CDR3 protein: CASSVSGASQPQHF
CDR3 DNA: TGTGCCAGCAGTGTCTCAGGGGCGAGCCAGCCCCAGCATTTT
clone size: once
D gene: .
V gene: TRBV28
J gene: TRBJ1-5

CDR3 protein: CASSVDQETQYF
CDR3 DNA: TGTGCCAGCAGCGTTGACCAAGAGACCCAGTACTTC
clone size: .
D gene: .
V gene: TRBV9
J gene: TRBJ2-5

CDR3 protein: CASSSEGQEAGYTF
CDR3 DNA: TGCGCCAGCAGCTCCGAGGGACAGGAAGCTGGCTACACCTTC
clone size: .
D gene: TRBD1
V gene: TRBV5-1
J gene: TRBJ1-2

CDR3 protein: CASGLLGGELFF
CDR3 DNA: TGTGCTAGTGGCCTACTGGGGGGGGAGCTGTTTTTT
clone size: .
D gene: .
V gene: TRBV12-5
J gene: TRBJ2-2

CDR3 protein: CASSPRFRSLLPPNF
CDR3 DNA: TGTGCCAGCAGCCCCCGGTTTAGAAGCCTCCTACCCCCCAACTTC
clone size: .
D gene: .
V gene: TRBV21-1
J gene: TRBJ2-7

CDR3 protein: CASSGGETNTEAFF
CDR3 DNA: TGCGCCAGCAGCGGGGGAGAGACGAACACTGAAGCTTTCTTT
clone size: .
D gene: .
V gene: TRBV5-1
J gene: TRBJ1-1

CDR3 protein: CAILEGQLGDGYTF
CDR3 DNA: TGTGCCATCCTAGAGGGACAGTTGGGGGATGGCTACACCTTC
clone size: few
D gene: TRBD1
V gene: TRBV28
J gene: TRBJ1-2

CDR3 protein: CASSGTGINQPQHF
CDR3 DNA: TGTGCCAGCAGCGGGACAGGGATCAATCAGCCCCAGCATTTT
clone size: .
D gene: TRBD1
V gene: TRBV3-1/TRBV3-2
J gene: TRBJ1-5

CDR3 protein: CASSQGRGVRFF
CDR3 DNA: TGTGCCAGCAGCCAAGGACGGGGGGTGCGGTTCTTC
clone size: few
D gene: TRBD2
V gene: TRBV14
J gene: TRBJ2-1

CDR3 protein: CASSLAEAGKAFF
CDR3 DNA: TGTGCCAGCAGCTTAGCGGAGGCAGGGAAAGCTTTCTTT
clone size: .
D gene: .
V gene: TRBV7-2
J gene: TRBJ1-1

CDR3 protein: CASSLERLYEQYF
CDR3 DNA: TGTGCCAGCAGCTTGGAACGGCTCTACGAGCAGTACTTC
clone size: .
D gene: .
V gene: TRBV11-2
J gene: TRBJ2-7

CDR3 protein: CASSPTGSLSGNTIYF
CDR3 DNA: TGTGCCAGCTCACCGACGGGGAGCCTCTCTGGAAACACCATATATTTT
clone size: .
D gene: .
V gene: TRBV18
J gene: TRBJ1-3

CDR3 protein: CASSQEIAGGPQFF
CDR3 DNA: TGTGCCAGCAGCCAAGAAATAGCGGGGGGGCCCCAGTTCTTC
clone size: .
D gene: TRBD2
V gene: TRBV3-1/TRBV3-2
J gene: TRBJ2-1

CDR3 protein: CASSRKTSGSSYEQYF
CDR3 DNA: TGCGCCAGCAGTCGGAAGACTAGCGGGAGTTCCTACGAGCAGTACTTC
clone size: .
D gene: TRBD2
V gene: TRBV10-2
J gene: TRBJ2-7

CDR3 protein: CASSPQIQTRTDTQYF
CDR3 DNA: TGTGCCAGTAGTCCACAGATCCAGACTCGCACAGATACGCAGTATTTT
clone size: .
D gene: .
V gene: TRBV19
J gene: TRBJ2-3

CDR3 protein: CASGPPPRTDTQYF
CDR3 DNA: TGTGCTAGTGGTCCTCCCCCCAGAACAGATACGCAGTATTTT
clone size: .
D gene: .
V gene: TRBV12-5
J gene: TRBJ2-3

CDR3 protein: CASSLSLAGGSLSYEQYF
CDR3 DNA: TGTGCCAGCAGCCTTTCCCTAGCGGGGGGTTCCCTCTCCTACGAGCAGTACTTC
clone size: few
D gene: TRBD2
V gene: TRBV14
J gene: TRBJ2-7

CDR3 protein: CASSQGLDYEQYF
CDR3 DNA: TGTGCCAGCAGCCAAGGCCTAGACTACGAGCAGTACTTC
clone size: .
D gene: .
V gene: TRBV14
J gene: TRBJ2-7

CDR3 protein: CASSSGLAVAKSGEQFF
CDR3 DNA: TGTGCCAGCAGCTCGGGACTAGCGGTAGCCAAAAGTGGTGAGCAGTTCTTC
clone size: .
D gene: TRBD2
V gene: TRBV7-2
J gene: TRBJ2-1

CDR3 protein: CASGRRTGEGPQHF
CDR3 DNA: TGTGCCAGCGGGCGTCGGACAGGGGAGGGGCCCCAGCATTTT
clone size: .
D gene: TRBD1
V gene: TRBV2
J gene: TRBJ1-5

CDR3 protein: CASSEKGGYGYTF
CDR3 DNA: TGTGCCAGCAGCGAGAAGGGGGGCTATGGCTACACCTTC
clone size: .
D gene: .
V gene: TRBV2
J gene: TRBJ1-2

CDR3 protein: CAWSSGTALHF
CDR3 DNA: TGTGCCTGGAGTTCCGGGACAGCCCTCCACTTT
clone size: .
D gene: TRBD1
V gene: TRBV30
J gene: TRBJ1-6

CDR3 protein: CASSLAGDEQFF
CDR3 DNA: TGTGCCAGCAGCTTGGCCGGGGATGAGCAGTTCTTC
clone size: .
D gene: .
V gene: TRBV5-6
J gene: TRBJ2-1

CDR3 protein: CASSPATSGLHNEQFF
CDR3 DNA: TGTGCCAGCAGCCCGGCGACTAGCGGGCTACACAATGAGCAGTTCTTC
clone size: few
D gene: TRBD2
V gene: TRBV11-2
J gene: TRBJ2-1

CDR3 protein: CASSFGQGAGTGELFF
CDR3 DNA: TGTGCCAGCAGTTTCGGACAGGGGGCTGGCACCGGGGAGCTGTTTTTT
clone size: .
D gene: TRBD1
V gene: TRBV27
J gene: TRBJ2-2

CDR3 protein: CASSGREENIQYF
CDR3 DNA: TGTGCCAGTAGTGGCAGGGAAGAAAACATTCAGTACTTC
clone size: .
D gene: .
V gene: TRBV19
J gene: TRBJ2-4

CDR3 protein: CASSQAGTGGLGEKLFF
CDR3 DNA: TGCGCCAGCAGCCAAGCGGGGACAGGGGGCCTGGGTGAAAAACTGTTTTTT
clone size: .
D gene: TRBD1
V gene: TRBV4-1
J gene: TRBJ1-4

CDR3 protein: CASSQGSSNQPQHF
CDR3 DNA: TGTGCCAGCAGCCAAGGCTCCTCTAATCAGCCCCAGCATTTT
clone size: .
D gene: .
V gene: TRBV3-1/TRBV3-2
J gene: TRBJ1-5